This T cell receptor beta chain comes out of a study of cytomegalovirus exposure and HLA in healthy donors. Study context: Later, an analysis reported that the 110 or so validation repertoires had used the same platform as the approximately 680 first-cohort repertoires. Study-level findings and limits: The listing of 150 to 200 TCR beta chains classed them as cytomegalovirus-associated. Published work reported that the classifier diagnosed cytomegalovirus status with high specificity and sensitivity.

The donors were members of the validation cohort, which comprised 90 to 150 subjects and was separate from the first cohort of 600 to 800 subjects. TCRdb's table, derived via immunoSEQ multiplex PCR, lists solely in-frame clones and lacks some. The sample lists 150,000 to 200,000 clones; around 80% were seen once. Regarding this clone: Its antigen remains unidentified.

The sequencing sample was made of PBMCs. This TCR was recovered from a woman between 25 and 40 years old in good health and CMV-seronegative.

As DNA, the CDR3 is TGTGCCAGCTCACAGGGGCAGGCCACTGAAGCTTTCTTT. Translating it yields CASSQGQATEAFF. The rearrangement uses TRBV18 and TRBJ1-1; D perhaps matches TRBD1 (5 bases). Germline CDR1 and CDR2: KGHSH and LQKENI. The V and J ends lost 4 bases and 4 bases respectively, with 10 bases between them. The CDR3 has 13 amino acids.